This T cell receptor beta chain is drawn from a study of lymphopenia after photon versus proton radiotherapy (dated by TCRdb to between 2018 and 2021). Study-level background: The immunological effects of photon versus proton radiation therapy were compared in patients with gastrointestinal tumors who developed high-grade lymphopenia. The 20 or so patients in the cohort had gastrointestinal tumors, were treated with either photon or proton therapy, and subsequently developed lymphopenia. The goal of the study was to describe how the two radiation modalities differ in their effects on the immune system. What the study reported, not specific to this receptor: During treatment, patients who received proton therapy stayed relatively stable, whereas patients who received photon therapy lost naive T cells and TCR diversity and gained effector/memory populations. After the lymphocyte count nadir, oligoclonal expansion, especially of CD8+ Temra cells, was observed in photon-treated repertoires, and the drop in diversity was driven by this expansion. Across the cohort, an inverse correlation was found between a larger post-nadir drop in TCR diversity and overall survival time among patients who died. The authors looked at the survival association only in patients who died, and they framed better survival with proton therapy as a possibility rather than a demonstrated result.

CDR1 and CDR2 (SGHNT, YYREEE) derive from the germline V gene (reference sequence). The CDR3 contains 12 residues, cysteine and phenylalanine counted. Only the CDR3 part of the read is kept: 36 bases, read in frame from the first base. V and J are truncated by 2 bases and 5 bases respectively, leaving an intervening sequence of 5 bases. The library was built by means of the immunoSEQ multiplex PCR assay. Deep sequencing of rearranged TCR beta loci, alongside multiparametric flow cytometry, was used to profile T cell repertoires. This is the immuneACCESS table as TCRdb keeps it, with only in-frame sequences that have V and J called. A part of the clones is gone; compared with another copy, unresolved V genes explain less than half, and the rest is unexplained. In this sample the table shows 150,000 or so clones, approximately 90% of which occur a single time. Clones ranked in the top ten supply around 5% of the sample.

A word on this clone: Which antigen it targets is not known. Base quality data are lacking; no much larger clone is found one base away.

This chain is built from TRBV5-4 and TRBJ2-1, with the D gene not confidently named. Source: peripheral blood, taken from a patient treated with photon-based radiotherapy. This clonotype was obtained from a man between 45 and 60 years old with gastric cancer. CDR3 reads: CASSFHNNEQFF. The DNA is as follows: TGTGCCAGCAGCTTTCACAACAATGAGCAGTTCTTC.